This record covers a single T cell receptor beta chain. Its antigen is still unknown. The isolated RNA, all of it, was reverse transcribed, so expressed TCRB transcripts were what got sequenced. Some clones are missing from TCRdb's copy, which holds only in-frame ones; the method was immunoSEQ multiplex PCR. The repertoire includes 100,000 to 150,000 clones, roughly 15% of them detected once, and about 2.5% sits in the top ten. The entry originates in a study of beta chain features in type 1 diabetes. Study results and limitations: Patients and controls would be equally affected if PCR favored shorter templates. A pattern of fewer insertions and more deletions at VDJ junctions was seen in type 1 diabetes patients. TCRB CDR3 length was moderately but significantly reduced in all four CD4+ subsets of Type 1 diabetes patients. Sampled from patients, naive, central memory and Treg TCRB repertoires appeared more similar than those sampled from healthy donors.

A sort by CD45RO/CCR7/CD25/CD127/CD95/CD27 yielded CD4+ naive, central memory, regulatory and stem cell-like memory cells. The germline V gene encodes CDR1 SGHDN and CDR2 FVKESK. The length of the CDR3 is 13 residues. V was pared by 6 bases and J by 4 bases, with 4 bases of the junction left unmatched. The chain links TRBV14 to TRBJ2-5; TRBD2 matches 8 bases. The sequenced material came from central memory CD4+ T cells from blood. The receptor was isolated from a man younger than 40 with type 1 diabetes. In nucleotides, the CDR3 is TGTGCCAGCAGGCGGGGGGCTCGAGAGACCCAGTACTTC. This encodes CASRRGARETQYF.